These 27 T cell receptor beta chains share one sample of origin, sequenced in a study of cytomegalovirus exposure and HLA in healthy donors. A multiplex PCR was run with 60 Vbeta primers and 13 Jbeta primers. The assay was immunoSEQ multiplex PCR, and TCRdb's table has in-frame clones only and misses some. The sample has around 150,000 clones, approximately 83% seen once. The specimen sequenced was PBMCs. The source is a man aged 18 to 30 in good health and CMV-seropositive.

This chain links TRBV7-2 with TRBJ1-4, with D perhaps TRBD1 (5 bases). Deletions cut 0 bases from V and 8 bases from J, with 16 bases between. The CDR3 sequence is 16 residues long. From germline, CDR1 is SGHTA and CDR2 FQGNSA. Written as DNA, the CDR3 is TGTGCCAGCAGCTTAGCGCCAAGGGGCGGAGAGGAAAAACTGTTTTTT. Its protein product is CASSLAPRGGEEKLFF.

The chain couples TRBV5-6 to TRBJ2-7; 12 bases match TRBD2. This CDR3 is built from 15 residues. The ends lost 4 bases at V and 6 bases at J; junction bases unmatched: 8. CDR1 and CDR2 (germline): SGHDT, YYEEEE. The CDR3 coding sequence is TGTGCCAGCAGCCCCCCTAGCGGGGGGGATCTCGAGCAGTACTTC. Protein sequence: CASSPPSGGDLEQYF.

DNA of the CDR3: TGTGCCAGCAGCCGCACAGGGGTTATGAGGAACACTGAAGCTTTCTTT. As protein: CASSRTGVMRNTEAFF. The chain employs TRBV11-2 and TRBJ1-1; TRBD1 aligns across 7 bases. CDR1 is SGHAT and CDR2 is FQNNGV in the germline V gene. The CDR3 extends over 16 amino acids. The V and J ends lost 5 bases and 1 base, in that order; junction bases with no gene match: 10.

The J gene is TRBJ2-7, the V gene TRBV15; D might be TRBD1 (5 bases). CDR1 and CDR2 from the germline V gene are LNHNV and YYDKDF (reference sequence). V was clipped by 3 bases and J by 2 bases, with 17 bases between them. The CDR3 contains 16 residues. The CDR3 sequence is CATSSDSGPRPYEQYF. The DNA for the CDR3 is TGTGCCACCAGCAGTGACAGTGGTCCTCGCCCCTACGAGCAGTACTTC. Looking up the rest from reference TRBV15 and TRBJ2-7 gives the full variable domain: DAMVIQNPRYQVTQFGKPVTLSCSQTLNHNVMYWYQQKSSQAPKLLFHYYDKDFNNEADTPDNFQSRRPNTSFCFLDIRSPGLGDTAMYLCATSSDSGPRPYEQYFGPGTRLTVT.

The V gene is TRBV10-3, the J gene TRBJ1-3; D is perhaps TRBD1 (6 bases). CDR3 length equals 17 residues. Germline V lookup: CDR1 ENHRY, CDR2 SYGVKD. Trimming left V 0 bases short and J 4 bases short, with 16 bases between. CDR3: CAISESNRGATGNTIYF. CDR3 in DNA: TGTGCCATCAGTGAGTCGAATCGGGGGGCGACAGGAAACACCATATATTTT.

J is TRBJ1-5 and V is TRBV27; D perhaps matches TRBD1 (5 bases). Germline CDR1 MNHEY, CDR2 SMNVEV (reference sequence). V was clipped by 2 bases and J by 6 bases, with 11 bases between them. The CDR3 loop spans 14 amino acids. The CDR3 sequence: CASSLMPGGQPQHF. CDR3 DNA: TGTGCCAGCAGTTTAATGCCCGGGGGTCAGCCCCAGCATTTT.

The chain is built from TRBV5-4 and TRBJ2-3; possibly TRBD1 for D (6 bases). The germline V gene encodes CDR1 SGHNT and CDR2 YYREEE (reference sequence). The CDR3 totals 17 residues. Between the trimmed V and J ends, which lost 0 bases and 0 bases, there was a span of 14 bases. The CDR3 protein is CASSLGPGQRSTDTQYF. The CDR3 nucleotides are TGTGCCAGCAGCTTGGGTCCGGGACAAAGAAGCACAGATACGCAGTATTTT.

This sequence joins TRBV14 and TRBJ1-2, with D tentatively TRBD1 (5 bases). Germline CDR1 SGHDN, CDR2 FVKESK. The CDR3 runs to 16 residues. The V and J ends lost 0 bases and 4 bases respectively, with 15 bases between them. CDR3 sequence reads: CASSQDPQAGFYGYTF. The CDR3 bases are TGTGCCAGCAGCCAAGACCCCCAGGCAGGGTTCTATGGCTACACCTTC.

The V and J genes are TRBV7-2 and TRBJ2-5; D ambiguous. From germline, CDR1 is SGHTA and CDR2 FQGNSA. There are 15 residues in the CDR3. Trimming removed 0 bases at V and 4 bases at J, with 12 bases between. The CDR3 reads CASSLAVATRETQYF. The CDR3 DNA reads TGTGCCAGCAGCTTAGCGGTCGCAACTCGAGAGACCCAGTACTTC.

This clone appeared a single time. This chain connects TRBV4-1 to TRBJ2-7, with a tentative D call TRBD2 (6 bases). Germline V lookup: CDR1 MGHRA, CDR2 YSYEKL. CDR3 length equals 20 residues. The V and J ends lost 1 base and 0 bases respectively, with 25 bases between them. CDR3 sequence reads: CASSQAIQPLGGVRSYEQYF. As DNA, the CDR3 is TGCGCCAGCAGCCAAGCGATCCAACCTTTGGGGGGAGTCCGCTCCTACGAGCAGTACTTC.

This clone was seen a few times. The V gene is TRBV14, the J gene TRBJ1-1; possibly TRBD1 for D (5 bases). The CDR3 extends over 14 amino acids. Between the trimmed V and J ends, which lost 1 base and 5 bases, there was a span of 11 bases. Germline-derived CDR1 and CDR2 are SGHDN and FVKESK. The CDR3 loop reads CASSQVQGLTEAFF. The CDR3 coding sequence is TGTGCCAGCAGCCAAGTTCAGGGATTGACTGAAGCTTTCTTT.

The chain couples TRBV21-1 to TRBJ2-5; the D call TRBD2 from the table was never checked on the DNA. TRBV21-1 is shown as a pseudogene. There are 16 residues in the CDR3. The CDR3 region has the DNA TGTGCCAGCAGCAAAATAGCGGGCGGTCGCCAAGAGACCCAGTACTTC. This encodes CASSKIAGGRQETQYF.

The V gene is TRBV4-1, the J gene TRBJ2-3; 10 bases match TRBD2. V was pared by 0 bases and J by 8 bases, with 5 bases of the junction left unmatched. The germline CDR1 and CDR2 sequences are MGHRA and YSYEKL. The CDR3 has 15 residues. In DNA, the CDR3 is TGCGCCAGCAGCCAAGATCCTAGCGGGGGTGGTACGCAGTATTTT. Its translation: CASSQDPSGGGTQYF.

This clone was counted a few times. The chain links TRBV5-6 to TRBJ2-3, with TRBD1 matching 10 bases. CDR3 length equals 15 residues. Trimming took 3 bases from V and 5 from J; bases not matched to a gene: 6. Per germline, CDR1 SGHDT and CDR2 YYEEEE. This CDR3 reads CASSWGQGIKDTQYF. The CDR3 region has the DNA TGTGCCAGCAGCTGGGGACAGGGGATCAAAGATACGCAGTATTTT.

The chain carries TRBV5-1 and TRBJ1-1, with 7 bases aligning to TRBD1. Germline assignment: CDR1 SGHRS and CDR2 YFSETQ. Unmatched junction bases numbered 11, after V lost 2 bases and J lost 4 bases. CDR3 length: 16 amino acids. CDR3 nucleotides: TGCGCCAGCAGCTTAGTGTACGACAGGGAAATCACTGAAGCTTTCTTT. As protein: CASSLVYDREITEAFF.

Notes on this clone: The sample carries other DNA sequences with the same CDR3. The chain joins TRBV5-1 to TRBJ2-7, with 12 positions matching TRBD1. This CDR3 region has 14 residues. Germline V gene lookup returns CDR1 SGHRS and CDR2 YFSETQ. V was pared by 4 bases and J by 4 bases, with 3 bases of the junction left unmatched. The CDR3 DNA reads as TGCGCCAGCAGCCCGGGACAGGGGGCTTACGAGCAGTACTTC. Translation: CASSPGQGAYEQYF.

This chain links TRBV2 with TRBJ2-3, with a weak D call TRBD2 (5 bases). This CDR3 contains 13 residues. V dropped 7 bases and J dropped 7 bases, with 15 bases sitting between them. CDR1 is SNHLY, CDR2 FYNNEI, per germline. This CDR3 is CASTRSEDNTQYF. The CDR3 bases are TGTGCCAGCACCCGCTCGGAGGATAATACGCAGTATTTT.

This chain connects TRBV2 to TRBJ2-5; a possible D gene is TRBD1 (5 bases). V lost 4 bases and J 0 bases, leaving 6 bases between the germline ends. Germline values: CDR1 SNHLY, CDR2 FYNNEI. The CDR3 is made up of 13 amino acids. CDR3 DNA: TGTGCCAGCAGTGCAGGGAACCAAGAGACCCAGTACTTC. Residues: CASSAGNQETQYF.

This clone came up a few times. The J gene is TRBJ1-3, the V gene TRBV30, with TRBD1 matching 7 bases. Losses at the gene ends were 4 bases for V and 5 bases for J; bases not matched to a gene: 8. Germline values: CDR1 GTSNPN, CDR2 SVGIG (reference sequence). This CDR3 has 14 amino acids. CDR3 in amino acids: CAWKTGSVRNTIYF. The CDR3 nucleotides are TGTGCCTGGAAGACAGGGTCTGTGAGAAACACCATATATTTT.

The V gene is TRBV7-3, the J gene TRBJ1-1; 7 nucleotides align to TRBD1. The CDR3 length is 15 residues. Germline loops: CDR1 SGHTA, CDR2 FQGTGA. V was pared by 8 bases and J by 6 bases, with 15 bases of the junction left unmatched. The DNA for the CDR3 is TGTGCCAGCGCAACTCGGGACAGCGAGCGAGCTGAAGCTTTCTTT. Protein product: CASATRDSERAEAFF. Supplemented by reference TRBV7-3 and TRBJ1-1, the full variable domain reads GAGVSQTPSNKVTEKGKYVELRCDPISGHTALYWYRQSLGQGPEFLIYFQGTGAADDSGLPNDRFFAVRPEGSVSTLKIQRTERGDSAVYLCASATRDSERAEAFFGQGTRLTVV.

This clone has only a few counts. This sequence joins TRBV4-3 and TRBJ2-7; D gene uncertain. Trimming removed 0 bases from V and 0 bases from J, with 12 bases in between. CDR1 and CDR2 from the germline V gene are LGHNA and YSLEER. The CDR3 loop spans 16 amino acids. CDR3 nucleotides: TGCGCCAGCAGCCAAGATTTCCGGTCTTTCTCCTACGAGCAGTACTTC. Amino acids: CASSQDFRSFSYEQYF.

The chain is built from TRBV19 and TRBJ1-1; D gene ambiguous. The CDR3 sequence is 13 residues long. V was cut by 1 base and J by 7 bases, with 10 bases left in between. Looked up from germline, CDR1 is LNHDA and CDR2 is SQIVND (reference sequence). DNA of the CDR3: TGTGCCAGTAGTATAGGACCACTAGATGAAGCTTTCTTT. Translated: CASSIGPLDEAFF.

This chain connects TRBV21-1 to TRBJ1-5. TRBV21-1 is a known pseudogene. This CDR3 is 14 amino acids long. The CDR3 coding sequence is TGTGCCAGCATATCTGAGTATAGCAATCAGCCCCAGCATTTT. It yields the protein CASISEYSNQPQHF.

This chain links TRBV5-4 with TRBJ2-7, with TRBD2 identical over 10 bases. V shed 4 bases and J 0 bases; nucleotides not matched to a gene: 4. The CDR3 is 15 amino acids. Germline CDR1 SGHNT, CDR2 YYREEE (reference sequence). The CDR3 protein is CASSLLAGSSYEQYF. In DNA form, the CDR3 reads TGTGCCAGCAGCCTACTAGCGGGGAGCTCCTACGAGCAGTACTTC.

The rearrangement links TRBV5-5 to TRBJ2-5; maybe TRBD2 (5 bases). Germline V gene data show CDR1 as SGHKS and CDR2 as YYEKEE (reference sequence). The ends were cut back, 3 bases at V and 3 bases at J, with 12 bases in the middle. The CDR3 extends over 14 amino acids. The CDR3 protein is CASSSEAEEETQYF. The DNA of the CDR3 is TGTGCCAGCAGCTCGGAAGCGGAAGAAGAGACCCAGTACTTC.

This clone was recorded once. The J gene is TRBJ1-1, the V gene TRBV6-1; 7 nucleotides line up with TRBD1. The CDR3 loop spans 15 amino acids. With 1 base clipped from V and 0 bases from J, the junction kept 2 bases outside the gene matches. Germline loops: CDR1 MNHNS, CDR2 SASEGT. CDR3 loop: CASSEGTGVNTEAFF. The CDR3, as DNA: TGTGCCAGCAGTGAAGGCACAGGGGTGAACACTGAAGCTTTCTTT.

The V call is TRBV7-9, the J call TRBJ2-7; D ambiguous. This CDR3 has 14 amino acids. Germline V gene data show CDR1 as SEHNR and CDR2 as FQNEAQ (reference sequence). Trimming took 1 base from V and 2 from J, leaving 9 bases between them. The CDR3 loop is CASSLEMRAYEQYF. CDR3 in DNA: TGTGCCAGCAGCTTAGAGATGAGAGCCTACGAGCAGTACTTC. Using reference TRBV7-9 and TRBJ2-7 for the parts outside the CDR3, the full variable domain is DTGVSQNPRHKITKRGQNVTFRCDPISEHNRLYWYRQTLGQGPEFLTYFQNEAQLEKSRLLSDRFSAERPKGSFSTLEIQRTEQGDSAMYLCASSLEMRAYEQYFGPGTRLTVT.